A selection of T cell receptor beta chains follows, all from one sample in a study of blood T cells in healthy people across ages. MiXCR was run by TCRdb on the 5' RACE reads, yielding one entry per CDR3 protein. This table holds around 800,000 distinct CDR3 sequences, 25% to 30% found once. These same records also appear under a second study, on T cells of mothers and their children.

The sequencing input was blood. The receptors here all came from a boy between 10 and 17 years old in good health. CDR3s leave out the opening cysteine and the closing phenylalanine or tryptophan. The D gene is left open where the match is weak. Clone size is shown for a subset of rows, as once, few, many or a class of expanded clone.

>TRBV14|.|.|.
ASSQARSNEQF
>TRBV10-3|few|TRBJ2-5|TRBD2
AISETASGGETQY
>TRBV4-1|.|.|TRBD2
ASSQDRLAGEYEQY
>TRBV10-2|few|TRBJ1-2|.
ASSEDRYYGYT
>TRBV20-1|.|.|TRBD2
SAYSGGAYNEQF
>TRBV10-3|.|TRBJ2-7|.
AISAFSSYEQY
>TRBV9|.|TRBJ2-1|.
ASSAEGPGSYNEQF
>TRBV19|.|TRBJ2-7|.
ASSIQESYEQY
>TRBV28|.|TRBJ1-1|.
ASSSGGSNTEAF
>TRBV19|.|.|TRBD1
ASSIQGVNEQY
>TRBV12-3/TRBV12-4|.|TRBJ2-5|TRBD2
ASSRGGAGLEETQY
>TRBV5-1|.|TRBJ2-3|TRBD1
ASSPKGASTDTQY
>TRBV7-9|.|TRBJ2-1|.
ASSLAADRGGRSNEQF
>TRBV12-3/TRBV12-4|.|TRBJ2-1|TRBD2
ASSRGGVAYNEQF
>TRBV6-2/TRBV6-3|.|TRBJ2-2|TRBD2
ASSYFSGVEELF
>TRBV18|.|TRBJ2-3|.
ASSPGPADTQC
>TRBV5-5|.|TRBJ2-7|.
ASSLLPGTYEQY
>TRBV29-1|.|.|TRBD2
SVASRGGTYEQY
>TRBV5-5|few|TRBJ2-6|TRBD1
ASSLAGDRFSGANVLT
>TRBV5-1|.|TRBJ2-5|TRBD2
ASSPAPLAGQETQY
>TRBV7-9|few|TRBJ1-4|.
ASSQGLFLTEKLF
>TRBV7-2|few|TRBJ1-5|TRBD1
ASSPGQLQPQH
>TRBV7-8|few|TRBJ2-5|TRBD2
ASSLARLAGTETQY
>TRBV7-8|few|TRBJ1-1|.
ASSLEGDRTEAF
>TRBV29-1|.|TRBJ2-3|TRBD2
SVLLGGAMDTQY
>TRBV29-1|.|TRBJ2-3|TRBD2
SVEERLAGGTQY
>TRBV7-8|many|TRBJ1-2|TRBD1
ASSSYRQGTDGYT
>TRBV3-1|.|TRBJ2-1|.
ASSQDVGNAYNEQF
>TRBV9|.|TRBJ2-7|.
ASSGQY
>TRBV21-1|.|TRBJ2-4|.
ASSPSEADIQY
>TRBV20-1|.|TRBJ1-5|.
SARDSGVANQPQH
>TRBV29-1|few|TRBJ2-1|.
SVAPQGELYNEQF
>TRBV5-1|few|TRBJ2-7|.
ASSLYSPGEQY
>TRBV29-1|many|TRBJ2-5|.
SVAGIRGQETQY
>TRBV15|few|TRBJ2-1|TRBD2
ATSRGLAEYNEQF
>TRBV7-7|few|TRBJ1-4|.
ASSLREAGTIATNEKLF
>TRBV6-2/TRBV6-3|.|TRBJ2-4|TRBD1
ASSPDRTARRGMIQY
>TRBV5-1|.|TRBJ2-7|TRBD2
ASSSPQVAGGSYEQY
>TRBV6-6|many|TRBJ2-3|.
ASSYSLAGTDTQY
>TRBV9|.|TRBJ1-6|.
ASSVAGMGTSPLH
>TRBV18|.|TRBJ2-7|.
ASSPATTIEQY
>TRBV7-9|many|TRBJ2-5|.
ASSSGGREETQY
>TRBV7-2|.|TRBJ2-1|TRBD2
ASSPGLAWDEQF
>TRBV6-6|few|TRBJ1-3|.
ASSRESGNTIY
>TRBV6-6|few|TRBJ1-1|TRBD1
ASSPLDRGKTEAF
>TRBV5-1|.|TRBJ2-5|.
ASSPAVGETQY
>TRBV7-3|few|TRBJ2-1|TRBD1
ASGSGQWGEQF
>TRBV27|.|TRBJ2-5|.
ASSSHRRETQY
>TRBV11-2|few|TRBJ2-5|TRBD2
ASSLSAGYQETQY
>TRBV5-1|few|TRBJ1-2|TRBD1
ASESGQGARGYT
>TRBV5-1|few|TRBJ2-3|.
ASSSGATGVDTQY
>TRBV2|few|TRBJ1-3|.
ASSGGRGNTIY
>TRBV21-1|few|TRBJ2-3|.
ASSKAWTGSTDTQY
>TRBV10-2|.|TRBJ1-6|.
ASSDGQSNSPLH